Listed below are T cell receptor beta chains from one sample, sequenced in a study of blood T cell repertoires in COVID-19. TCRdb's copy holds only in-frame clones and misses some; the assay was immunoSEQ multiplex PCR. The sample includes fewer than 350,000 clones, around 90% of them seen just once. Sequencing was carried out using peripheral blood. These receptors were collected from a woman aged 30 to 39 with COVID-19, enrolled during active disease. The CDR3 runs from the conserved cysteine through the conserved F or W. Each record gives: J gene, clone size, D gene, V gene, CDR3 DNA, CDR3 protein. The D gene is left open where the match is weak. Size tells how often a clone was seen (once, few, many) or the class of an expanded clone, and some rows leave it out.

j_call: TRBJ1-5
clone_size: -
d_call: -
v_call: TRBV5-4
cdr3_nt: TGTGCCAGCAGCTTGATGGACAACGATCAGCCCCAGCATTTT
cdr3_aa: CASSLMDNDQPQHF

j_call: TRBJ1-1
clone_size: -
d_call: -
v_call: TRBV29-1
cdr3_nt: TGCAGCGTTGACGGACAGATGAACACTGAAGCTTTCTTT
cdr3_aa: CSVDGQMNTEAFF

j_call: TRBJ1-2
clone_size: -
d_call: -
v_call: TRBV19
cdr3_nt: TGTGCCAGTAGAACCCCAGGAATCCTGGGGAGTGGCTACACCTTC
cdr3_aa: CASRTPGILGSGYTF

j_call: TRBJ2-7
clone_size: -
d_call: TRBD2
v_call: TRBV9
cdr3_nt: TGTGCCAGCAGCCCCAGGGCAGCGGGGTCCTCCTACGAGCAGTACTTC
cdr3_aa: CASSPRAAGSSYEQYF

j_call: TRBJ1-2
clone_size: -
d_call: -
v_call: TRBV29-1
cdr3_nt: TGCAGCGTTGAAGATCTGAGAGGGCGGGACTATGGCTACACCTTC
cdr3_aa: CSVEDLRGRDYGYTF

j_call: TRBJ2-7
clone_size: -
d_call: -
v_call: TRBV6-5
cdr3_nt: TGTGCCAGCAGTAACTGGGGTAGCGGCTACGAGCAGTACTTC
cdr3_aa: CASSNWGSGYEQYF

j_call: TRBJ2-4
clone_size: -
d_call: -
v_call: TRBV25-1
cdr3_nt: TGTGCCAGCAGTGATAACGGACTAGCCAAAAACATTCAGTACTTC
cdr3_aa: CASSDNGLAKNIQYF

j_call: TRBJ1-1
clone_size: -
d_call: TRBD1
v_call: TRBV6-5
cdr3_nt: TGTGCCAGCAGACCCACAGGGGTAAACACTGAAGCTTTCTTT
cdr3_aa: CASRPTGVNTEAFF

j_call: TRBJ2-2
clone_size: -
d_call: TRBD1
v_call: TRBV13
cdr3_nt: TGTGCCAGCAGCTTACGGACAGGGTCTGCCACCGGGGAGCTGTTTTTT
cdr3_aa: CASSLRTGSATGELFF

j_call: TRBJ1-6
clone_size: -
d_call: -
v_call: TRBV10-1
cdr3_nt: TGCGCCAGCTTTTGTACAGGGACGCCCTATAATTCACCCCTCCACTTT
cdr3_aa: CASFCTGTPYNSPLHF

j_call: TRBJ2-7
clone_size: once
d_call: -
v_call: TRBV28
cdr3_nt: TGTGCCAGCAGTTTATTTAGAAAACCCACCTACGAGCAGTACTTC
cdr3_aa: CASSLFRKPTYEQYF

j_call: TRBJ2-3
clone_size: -
d_call: -
v_call: TRBV5-1
cdr3_nt: TGCGCCAGCAGCTTGAACCGGGGTGATACGCAGTATTTT
cdr3_aa: CASSLNRGDTQYF

j_call: TRBJ2-2
clone_size: -
d_call: -
v_call: TRBV5-1
cdr3_nt: TGCGCCAGCAGCTTAGCGGGTGAGACCGGGGAGCTGTTTTTT
cdr3_aa: CASSLAGETGELFF

j_call: TRBJ2-1
clone_size: -
d_call: TRBD1
v_call: TRBV7-2
cdr3_nt: TGTGCCAGCAGCCCGCGATCCGGGACAGGGTTCAATGAGCAGTTCTTC
cdr3_aa: CASSPRSGTGFNEQFF

j_call: TRBJ1-2
clone_size: -
d_call: -
v_call: TRBV30
cdr3_nt: TGTGCCTGGAGTGTTGGGCGGGTATATGGCTACACCTTC
cdr3_aa: CAWSVGRVYGYTF

j_call: TRBJ2-5
clone_size: -
d_call: -
v_call: TRBV2
cdr3_nt: TGTGCCAGCAGTGAGGGGGGGGCCGTGGAGACCCAGTACTTC
cdr3_aa: CASSEGGAVETQYF

j_call: TRBJ2-1
clone_size: -
d_call: TRBD2
v_call: TRBV7-7
cdr3_nt: TGTGCTAGCAGCCTCTCGGCGGGAGCTCCCAATGAGCAGTTCTTC
cdr3_aa: CASSLSAGAPNEQFF

j_call: TRBJ1-1
clone_size: -
d_call: TRBD1
v_call: TRBV5-1
cdr3_nt: TGCGCCAGCAGCCCGCAACTGGGACAGGGAGGGTTGGGCACTGAAGCTTTCTTT
cdr3_aa: CASSPQLGQGGLGTEAFF

j_call: TRBJ2-2
clone_size: -
d_call: TRBD1
v_call: TRBV6-6
cdr3_nt: TGTGCCAGCAGGACAGGGTCCACCGGGGAGCTGTTTTTT
cdr3_aa: CASRTGSTGELFF

j_call: TRBJ2-3
clone_size: -
d_call: TRBD2
v_call: TRBV11-2
cdr3_nt: TGTGCCAGCAGCTTAGATCGAGGGGGACTAGCGGGAGCGGATACGCAGTATTTT
cdr3_aa: CASSLDRGGLAGADTQYF

j_call: TRBJ1-3
clone_size: few
d_call: TRBD1
v_call: TRBV30
cdr3_nt: TGTGCCTGGAGTGTAAAAGGGGGCTCTGGGAACACCATATATTTT
cdr3_aa: CAWSVKGGSGNTIYF

j_call: TRBJ2-3
clone_size: -
d_call: TRBD2
v_call: TRBV3-1/TRBV3-2
cdr3_nt: TGTGCCAGCAGCCAAGAAGCGGGTTTAGCGGGCTTCAAGCAGTATTTT
cdr3_aa: CASSQEAGLAGFKQYF

j_call: TRBJ1-1
clone_size: -
d_call: -
v_call: TRBV19
cdr3_nt: TGTGCCAGTAGCCCGGCGGGGGGGAACACTGAAGCTTTCTTT
cdr3_aa: CASSPAGGNTEAFF

j_call: TRBJ1-2
clone_size: -
d_call: TRBD1
v_call: TRBV25-1
cdr3_nt: TGTGCCAGCAGTGAATTAGCCGCAGGGGGCAACTATGGCTACACCTTC
cdr3_aa: CASSELAAGGNYGYTF

j_call: TRBJ1-3
clone_size: -
d_call: -
v_call: TRBV6-5
cdr3_nt: TGTGCCAGCAGGCGGACGGCCGAGGGAGGAAACACCATATATTTT
cdr3_aa: CASRRTAEGGNTIYF

j_call: TRBJ1-1
clone_size: -
d_call: TRBD1
v_call: TRBV11-2
cdr3_nt: TGTGCCAGCAGTGCCCGGGACAGGGGGCGAGCTTTCTTT
cdr3_aa: CASSARDRGRAFF

j_call: TRBJ2-1
clone_size: -
d_call: TRBD2
v_call: TRBV5-5
cdr3_nt: TGTGCCAGCAGCTTTCTAGCGGGAGAGTACCCTTACAATGAGCAGTTCTTC
cdr3_aa: CASSFLAGEYPYNEQFF

j_call: TRBJ1-4
clone_size: -
d_call: TRBD1
v_call: TRBV7-2
cdr3_nt: TGTGCCAGCAGCTTACGAGGGGGCGGAACTAATGAAAAACTGTTTTTT
cdr3_aa: CASSLRGGGTNEKLFF

j_call: TRBJ2-1
clone_size: -
d_call: TRBD2
v_call: TRBV10-1
cdr3_nt: TGCGCCAGCAGTGACCTAGCGGGTGAGCAGTTCTTC
cdr3_aa: CASSDLAGEQFF

j_call: TRBJ1-2
clone_size: -
d_call: -
v_call: TRBV4-3
cdr3_nt: TGCGCCAGCACCTCCTGGCGAGAGGGGGATGGCTACACCTTC
cdr3_aa: CASTSWREGDGYTF

j_call: TRBJ1-2
clone_size: -
d_call: -
v_call: TRBV7-9
cdr3_nt: TGTGCCAGCAGCTTAGCGGCGGCTCTTGATGGCTACACCTTC
cdr3_aa: CASSLAAALDGYTF

j_call: TRBJ2-7
clone_size: -
d_call: -
v_call: TRBV18
cdr3_nt: TGTGCCAGCTCACCAACCCCGACAGGTACCACCTACGAGCAGTACTTC
cdr3_aa: CASSPTPTGTTYEQYF

j_call: TRBJ1-2
clone_size: -
d_call: TRBD1
v_call: TRBV24-1
cdr3_nt: TGTGCCACCAGTGACCCGGGACAGGGAAACTATGGCTACACCTTC
cdr3_aa: CATSDPGQGNYGYTF

j_call: TRBJ2-3
clone_size: -
d_call: -
v_call: TRBV2
cdr3_nt: TGTGCCAGCATCCTTAGCGAGAATACGCAGTATTTT
cdr3_aa: CASILSENTQYF

j_call: TRBJ2-1
clone_size: -
d_call: TRBD2
v_call: TRBV6-5
cdr3_nt: TGTGCCAGCAGACCCACTAGCGGGAGCTACAATGAGCAGTTCTTC
cdr3_aa: CASRPTSGSYNEQFF

j_call: TRBJ1-2
clone_size: -
d_call: TRBD1
v_call: TRBV28
cdr3_nt: TGTGCCAGCAGTTTAGACCCCGGACAGGGTACCTATGGCTACACCTTC
cdr3_aa: CASSLDPGQGTYGYTF

j_call: TRBJ2-4
clone_size: -
d_call: TRBD2
v_call: TRBV30
cdr3_nt: TGTGCCTGGACACGGGGGGAGGCCAAAAACATTCAGTACTTC
cdr3_aa: CAWTRGEAKNIQYF

j_call: TRBJ1-4
clone_size: -
d_call: -
v_call: TRBV19
cdr3_nt: TGTGCCAGTAGTATGAATCTGAGGAGGAGGGAAGAAAAACTGTTTTTT
cdr3_aa: CASSMNLRRREEKLFF

j_call: TRBJ2-5
clone_size: -
d_call: TRBD1
v_call: TRBV9
cdr3_nt: TGTGCCAGCAGCGGACTCAAGGGGGCGGGAGAGACCCAGTACTTC
cdr3_aa: CASSGLKGAGETQYF

j_call: TRBJ1-5
clone_size: -
d_call: -
v_call: TRBV19
cdr3_nt: TGTGCCAGTAGTATAAGAGCGGGGGCTGGCAATCAGCCCCAGCATTTT
cdr3_aa: CASSIRAGAGNQPQHF

j_call: TRBJ2-5
clone_size: -
d_call: TRBD1
v_call: TRBV5-1
cdr3_nt: TGCGCCAGCAGCTCGATTAGACAGGGAAGAGAGACCCAGTACTTC
cdr3_aa: CASSSIRQGRETQYF

j_call: TRBJ2-7
clone_size: -
d_call: TRBD1
v_call: TRBV7-9
cdr3_nt: TGTGCCAGCAGCTTAGCGCTTTGGACAGGCACCTACGAGCAGTACTTC
cdr3_aa: CASSLALWTGTYEQYF

j_call: TRBJ1-1
clone_size: -
d_call: TRBD1
v_call: TRBV7-2
cdr3_nt: TGTGCCAGCAGCCCAAAACGGGACAGGGCTAGAATGGCTTTCTTT
cdr3_aa: CASSPKRDRARMAFF

j_call: TRBJ2-1
clone_size: -
d_call: TRBD1
v_call: TRBV15
cdr3_nt: TGTGCCACCAGCAGAGATGGGACAGGGGGAGATGAGCAGTTCTTC
cdr3_aa: CATSRDGTGGDEQFF

j_call: TRBJ2-4
clone_size: -
d_call: -
v_call: TRBV25-1
cdr3_nt: TGTGCCAGCAGTCTCGGAAACATTCAGTACTTC
cdr3_aa: CASSLGNIQYF

j_call: TRBJ2-2
clone_size: -
d_call: -
v_call: TRBV28
cdr3_nt: TGTGCCAGCCGCGGACAGACGAACACCGGGGAGCTGTTTTTT
cdr3_aa: CASRGQTNTGELFF

j_call: TRBJ2-1
clone_size: -
d_call: TRBD2
v_call: TRBV3-1/TRBV3-2
cdr3_nt: TGTGCCAGCAGCCGCCCGACTAGCGGGACCCTAATCGGGCAGTTCTTC
cdr3_aa: CASSRPTSGTLIGQFF

j_call: TRBJ2-3
clone_size: -
d_call: -
v_call: TRBV7-9
cdr3_nt: TGTGCCAGCAGCTTAGCGGGGGGAGATACGCAGTATTTT
cdr3_aa: CASSLAGGDTQYF

j_call: TRBJ1-5
clone_size: -
d_call: TRBD1
v_call: TRBV19
cdr3_nt: TGTGCCAGTAGTATAAGACAGGGGGGTTATAGCAATCAGCCCCAGCATTTT
cdr3_aa: CASSIRQGGYSNQPQHF

j_call: TRBJ2-2
clone_size: -
d_call: -
v_call: TRBV6-2/TRBV6-3
cdr3_nt: TGTGCCAGCAGCCGGCACGGACAGTCCGCCGGGGAGCTGTTTTTT
cdr3_aa: CASSRHGQSAGELFF